This T cell receptor (beta chain) was profiled in a study of shared clonotypes between healthy human individuals. Overall study context: Sampling drew on donors who were a couple of women and three men aged 18 to 49.

This CDR3 is 15 amino acids long. Germline V gene lookup returns CDR1 ENHRY and CDR2 SYGVKD. Between the trimmed V and J ends, which lost 0 bases and 0 bases, there was a span of 6 bases. Some 30,000 T cell genomes (about 0.2 ug DNA) went into each sorted-subset replicate. Assay: immunoSEQ multiplex PCR; the TCRdb copy retains only in-frame clones and omits some. The sample includes a few million clones, over 85% of them seen just once. The sample holds one count of this clone. Partitioning of CD4+ cells yielded a CD45RA+ naive subset and a CD45RA-negative memory subset. The sample was naive CD4+ T cells sorted from blood. Subset in this sample: CD45RA+ positively selected. This clonotype was obtained from a man aged 18 to 30 in good health. The chain links TRBV10-3 to TRBJ1-5, with D uncertain. The CDR3 nucleotides are TGTGCCATCAGTGAGTCAGGGTTTAGCAATCAGCCCCAGCATTTT. This encodes CAISESGFSNQPQHF.